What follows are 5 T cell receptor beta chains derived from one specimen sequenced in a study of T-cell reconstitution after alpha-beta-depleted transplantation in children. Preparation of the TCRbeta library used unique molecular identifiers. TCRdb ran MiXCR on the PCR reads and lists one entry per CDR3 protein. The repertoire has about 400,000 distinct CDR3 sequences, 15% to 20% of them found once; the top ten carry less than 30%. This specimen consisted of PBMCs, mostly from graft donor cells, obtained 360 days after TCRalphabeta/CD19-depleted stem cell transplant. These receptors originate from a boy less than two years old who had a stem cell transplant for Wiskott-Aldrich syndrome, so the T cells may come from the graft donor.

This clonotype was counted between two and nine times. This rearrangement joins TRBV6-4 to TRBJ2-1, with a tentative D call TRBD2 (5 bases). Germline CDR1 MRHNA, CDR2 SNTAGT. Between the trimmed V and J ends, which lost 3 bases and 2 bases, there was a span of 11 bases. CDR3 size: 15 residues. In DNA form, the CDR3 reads TGTGCCAGCAGTGAACGGCTAGCTGCCTACAATGAGCAGTTCTTC. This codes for CASSERLAAYNEQFF.

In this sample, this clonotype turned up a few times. The CDR3 loop is CASSPEDTEYNEQFF. CDR3 coding DNA: TGTGCCAGCAGCCCGGAGGACACCGAGTACAATGAGCAGTTCTTC. The rearrangement uses TRBV7-9 and TRBJ2-1, with D perhaps matching TRBD1 or TRBD2 (5 bases each). The germline gives CDR1 SEHNR, CDR2 FQNEAQ (reference sequence). The germline V and J ends were trimmed by 5 bases and 4 bases, with 15 bases remaining between them. This CDR3 has 15 residues.

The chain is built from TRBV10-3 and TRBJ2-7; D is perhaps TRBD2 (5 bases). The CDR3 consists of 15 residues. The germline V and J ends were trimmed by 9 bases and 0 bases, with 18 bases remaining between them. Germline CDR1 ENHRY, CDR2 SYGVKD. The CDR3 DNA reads TGTGCCATGGGTAAAAGCGGACCTCCCTCCTACGAGCAGTACTTC. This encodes CAMGKSGPPSYEQYF.

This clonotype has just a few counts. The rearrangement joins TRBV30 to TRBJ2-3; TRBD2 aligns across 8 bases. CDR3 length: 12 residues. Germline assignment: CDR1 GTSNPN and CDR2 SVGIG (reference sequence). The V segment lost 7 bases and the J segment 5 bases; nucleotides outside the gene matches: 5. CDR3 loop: CALSGGGDTQYF. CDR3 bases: TGTGCCTTGAGCGGGGGCGGAGATACGCAGTATTTT.

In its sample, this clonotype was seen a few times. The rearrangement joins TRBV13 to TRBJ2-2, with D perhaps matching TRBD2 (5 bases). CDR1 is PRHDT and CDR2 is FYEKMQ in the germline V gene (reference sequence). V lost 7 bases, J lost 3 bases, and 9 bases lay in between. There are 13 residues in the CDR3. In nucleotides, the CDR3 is TGTGCCAGCACCCTGGGAGACACCGGGGAGCTGTTTTTT. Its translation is CASTLGDTGELFF.